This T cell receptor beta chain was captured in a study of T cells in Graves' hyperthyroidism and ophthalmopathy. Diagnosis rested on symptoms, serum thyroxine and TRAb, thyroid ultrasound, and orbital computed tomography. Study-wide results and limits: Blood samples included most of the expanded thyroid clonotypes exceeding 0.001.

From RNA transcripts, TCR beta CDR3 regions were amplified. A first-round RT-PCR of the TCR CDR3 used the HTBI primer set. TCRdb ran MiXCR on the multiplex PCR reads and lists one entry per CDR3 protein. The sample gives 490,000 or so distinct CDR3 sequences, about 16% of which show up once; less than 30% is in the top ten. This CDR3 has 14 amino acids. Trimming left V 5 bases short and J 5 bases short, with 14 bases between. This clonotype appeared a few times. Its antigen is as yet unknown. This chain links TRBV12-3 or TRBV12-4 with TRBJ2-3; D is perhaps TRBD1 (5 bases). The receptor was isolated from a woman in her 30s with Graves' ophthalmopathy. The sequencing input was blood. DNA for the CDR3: TGTGCCAGCAGTGACAGCGTGGGAAGAGATACGCAGTATTTT. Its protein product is CASSDSVGRDTQYF.